Listed below are T cell receptor beta chains from one sample, sequenced in a study of shared clonotypes between healthy human individuals. TCRdb keeps only in-frame clones here, not all; method: immunoSEQ multiplex PCR. The data show approximately 1,500,000 clones, around 98% seen once. The sequencing input was naive CD4+ T cells sorted from blood. The receptors shown here come from a man in his thirties or forties in good health. Both conserved end residues are part of each CDR3. A D gene is named only where the DNA matches it firmly. Some rows mark clone size as missing; the rest say once, few, many or name a class of expanded clone.

j_call | cdr3_length | v_call | d_call | clone_size | cdr3_aa | cdr3_nt
TRBJ2-3 | 14 | TRBV6-6 | . | . | CASSPLLGTDTQYF | TGTGCCAGCAGTCCCCTTCTGGGCACAGATACGCAGTATTTT
TRBJ1-3 | 13 | TRBV6-5 | . | . | CASSRNEGNTIYF | TGTGCCAGCAGTCGAAACGAGGGAAACACCATATATTTT
TRBJ2-2 | 21 | TRBV10-1 | TRBD2 | . | CASSSIPGTSGRASNTGELFF | TGCGCCAGCAGTTCGATCCCGGGGACTAGCGGGAGGGCCAGTAACACCGGGGAGCTGTTTTTT
TRBJ2-1 | 14 | TRBV2 | . | . | CASTGPSKINEQFF | TGTGCCAGCACGGGGCCTTCCAAAATCAATGAGCAGTTCTTC
TRBJ2-3 | 15 | TRBV4-2 | TRBD1 | . | CASSLGQGGPDTQYF | TGTGCCAGCAGTTTAGGACAGGGGGGCCCAGATACGCAGTATTTT
TRBJ2-7 | 10 | TRBV20-1 | . | . | CSANLGEQYF | TGCAGTGCTAACCTGGGCGAGCAGTACTTC
TRBJ1-5 | 16 | TRBV4-2 | . | . | CASSPVFWSADQPQHF | TGTGCCAGCAGCCCAGTGTTTTGGTCCGCGGATCAGCCCCAGCATTTT
TRBJ2-7 | 12 | TRBV5-6 | . | once | CASSLGSGEQYF | TGTGCCAGCAGCTTGGGGAGCGGGGAGCAGTACTTC
TRBJ2-3 | 16 | TRBV5-1 | TRBD2 | . | CASSLGLAGTTDTQYF | TGCGCCAGCAGCTTGGGGCTAGCGGGGACCACAGATACGCAGTATTTT
TRBJ1-2 | 15 | TRBV9 | . | . | CASSPGTSEMRGYTF | TGTGCCAGCAGCCCAGGGACGTCGGAGATGCGTGGCTACACCTTC
TRBJ1-5 | 16 | TRBV10-2 | . | once | CASSELRALGNQPQHF | TGCGCCAGCAGTGAGTTACGGGCACTAGGGAATCAGCCCCAGCATTTT
TRBJ2-7 | 14 | TRBV25-1 | TRBD1 | . | CASSDWDSLYEQYF | TGTGCCAGCAGTGACTGGGACAGCCTCTACGAGCAGTACTTC
TRBJ2-3 | 12 | TRBV28 | . | . | CASQLLGDTQYF | TGTGCCAGCCAACTGCTTGGGGATACGCAGTATTTT
TRBJ2-4 | 14 | TRBV10-3 | TRBD1 | . | CAISEDRDENIQYF | TGTGCCATCAGTGAGGACAGGGACGAAAACATTCAGTACTTC
TRBJ2-2 | 16 | TRBV25-1 | TRBD1 | . | CASGGQGTANTGELFF | TGTGCCAGCGGCGGACAGGGGACGGCAAACACCGGGGAGCTGTTTTTT
TRBJ1-2 | 15 | TRBV7-9 | TRBD1 | . | CASSSIPTGIAGYTF | TGTGCCAGCAGCTCTATACCGACAGGGATTGCAGGCTACACCTTC
TRBJ2-2 | 15 | TRBV9 | . | . | CASSAPDRRSGELFF | TGTGCCAGCAGCGCCCCTGACCGACGTTCCGGGGAGCTGTTTTTT
TRBJ2-3 | 15 | TRBV7-7 | . | once | CASSSSAGITDTQYF | TGTGCCAGCAGCTCTAGCGCGGGAATCACAGATACGCAGTATTTT
TRBJ2-6 | 15 | TRBV5-1 | . | once | CASSPQGAGANVLTF | TGCGCCAGCAGCCCACAGGGCGCTGGGGCCAACGTCCTGACTTTC
TRBJ2-7 | 13 | TRBV28 | TRBD2 | . | CASSFAWRGEQYF | TGTGCCAGCAGTTTTGCATGGCGGGGGGAGCAGTACTTC
TRBJ2-1 | 15 | TRBV5-4 | . | . | CATALGGRDYNEQFF | TGTGCCACCGCTTTGGGGGGACGGGACTACAATGAGCAGTTCTTC
TRBJ1-5 | 14 | TRBV5-4 | TRBD1 | . | CASSRQGGNQPQHF | TGTGCCAGCAGCCGACAGGGTGGGAATCAGCCCCAGCATTTT
TRBJ2-5 | 17 | TRBV11-3 | . | . | CASSPGRDTLYQETQYF | TGTGCCAGCAGCCCGGGACGGGACACCTTGTACCAAGAGACCCAGTACTTC
TRBJ2-5 | 14 | TRBV5-1 | . | . | CASRLGRTQETQYF | TGCGCCAGCAGATTGGGGCGGACGCAAGAGACCCAGTACTTC
TRBJ2-1 | 14 | TRBV11-2 | TRBD2 | . | CASSLRVWEGEQFF | TGTGCCAGCAGCTTACGCGTGTGGGAGGGAGAGCAGTTCTTC
TRBJ1-5 | 13 | TRBV19 | . | . | CATGPYSNQPQHF | TGTGCCACGGGCCCTTATAGCAATCAGCCCCAGCATTTT
TRBJ1-2 | 15 | TRBV5-4 | . | . | CASSPSGGINYGYTF | TGTGCCAGCAGTCCGTCGGGGGGGATTAACTATGGCTACACCTTC
TRBJ2-7 | 16 | TRBV5-1 | TRBD2 | . | CASSLGLAGGTYEQYF | TGCGCCAGCAGCTTGGGGCTAGCGGGAGGGACCTACGAGCAGTACTTC
TRBJ2-7 | 11 | TRBV6-5 | . | . | CASTYQDEQYF | TGTGCCAGCACCTATCAGGACGAGCAGTACTTC
TRBJ1-4 | 13 | TRBV5-3 | . | . | CARSLIVHEKLFF | TGTGCCAGAAGCTTGATAGTCCATGAAAAACTGTTTTTT
TRBJ2-7 | 13 | TRBV27 | . | . | CASRPQGGYEQYF | TGTGCCAGCAGACCCCAGGGCGGCTACGAGCAGTACTTC